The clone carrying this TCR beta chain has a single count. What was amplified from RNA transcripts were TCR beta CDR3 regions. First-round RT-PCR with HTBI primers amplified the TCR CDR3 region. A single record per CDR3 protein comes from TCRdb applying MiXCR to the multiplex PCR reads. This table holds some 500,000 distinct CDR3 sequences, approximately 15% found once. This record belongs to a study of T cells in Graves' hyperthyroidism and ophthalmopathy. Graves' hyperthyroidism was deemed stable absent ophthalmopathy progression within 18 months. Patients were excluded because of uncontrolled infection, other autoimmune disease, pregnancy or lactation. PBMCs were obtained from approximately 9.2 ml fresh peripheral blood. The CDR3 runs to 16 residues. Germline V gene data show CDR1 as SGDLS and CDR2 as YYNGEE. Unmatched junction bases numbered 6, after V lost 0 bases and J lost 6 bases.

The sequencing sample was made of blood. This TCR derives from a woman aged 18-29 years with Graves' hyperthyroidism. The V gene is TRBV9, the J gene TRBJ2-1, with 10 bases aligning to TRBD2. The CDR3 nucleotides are TGTGCCAGCAGCGTAGCTAGCGGGAGTTTTGTCAATGAGCAGTTCTTC. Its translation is CASSVASGSFVNEQFF. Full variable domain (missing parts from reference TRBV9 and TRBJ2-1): DSGVTQTPKHLITATGQRVTLRCSPRSGDLSVYWYQQSLDQGLQFLIQYYNGEERAKGNILERFSAQQFPDLHSELNLSSLELGDSALYFCASSVASGSFVNEQFFGPGTRLTVL.